This entry lists 16 T cell receptor beta chains sequenced from one sample in a study of blood T cell repertoires in COVID-19. Some clones are missing from TCRdb's copy, which holds only in-frame ones; the method was immunoSEQ multiplex PCR. The repertoire holds approximately 330,000 clones, with 87% as singletons. The source material was peripheral blood. These receptors originate from a man aged 25-40 years with COVID-19, enrolled during active disease.

This chain connects TRBV4-3 to TRBJ2-4, with D possibly matching TRBD2 (7 bases). Germline CDR1 LGHNA, CDR2 YSLEER. V was cut by 0 bases and J by 6 bases, with 18 bases left in between. CDR3 length: 17 residues. This chain's CDR3 is CASSQDPVGGAGNIQYF. The CDR3 DNA reads as TGCGCCAGCAGCCAAGACCCGGTGGGGGGGGCTGGAAACATTCAGTACTTC.

The CDR3 coding sequence is TGCGCCAGCAGCCAACCCGGGGGTGTTTACGAGCAGTACTTC. Translation gives CASSQPGGVYEQYF. The genes are TRBV4-1 and TRBJ2-7; a possible D gene is TRBD2 (6 bases). The germline gives CDR1 MGHRA, CDR2 YSYEKL. The V gene lost 2 bases and the J gene lost 4 bases, with 12 bases spanning the gap. The CDR3 consists of 14 residues.

The V gene is TRBV5-1, the J gene TRBJ2-7; D uncertain. The CDR3 runs 14 residues. V shed 1 base and J shed 5 bases, with 13 bases lying between them. CDR1 is SGHRS, CDR2 YFSETQ, per germline. CDR3 coding DNA: TGCGCCAGCAGCTTGTATGTGCTGGGCAACGAGCAGTACTTC. Its translation is CASSLYVLGNEQYF.

The CDR3 sequence is CSASPRGYTF. The CDR3 DNA is TGCAGTGCTTCCCCTCGTGGCTACACCTTC. V and J are TRBV20-1 and TRBJ1-2; D is unresolved. CDR3 length equals 10 residues. Germline CDR1 DFQATT, CDR2 SNEGSKA (reference sequence). V was shortened by 5 bases and J by 7 bases, with 8 bases between the two germline ends.

In this sample, this clone turned up once. V usage is TRBV7-9 and J usage is TRBJ2-5; 9 bases agree with TRBD1. Germline V gene data show CDR1 as SEHNR and CDR2 as FQNEAQ (reference sequence). The V segment lost 5 bases and the J segment 5 bases; nucleotides outside the gene matches: 9. The CDR3 runs 15 residues. CDR3 DNA: TGTGCCAGCAGCCCCACAGGGGGCGCGGGGGAGACCCAGTACTTC. It specifies CASSPTGGAGETQYF.

This chain connects TRBV7-8 to TRBJ2-1; D is undetermined. Deletions cut 1 base from V and 5 bases from J, with 12 bases between. The germline CDR1 and CDR2 sequences are SGHVS and FQNEAQ. The CDR3 contains 15 residues. The CDR3 region is CASSLGRSTNNEQFF. In nucleotides, the CDR3 is TGTGCCAGCAGCTTAGGCCGAAGTACAAACAATGAGCAGTTCTTC. Using reference TRBV7-8 and TRBJ2-1 for the parts outside the CDR3, the full variable domain is GAGVSQSPRYKVAKRGQDVALRCDPISGHVSLFWYQQALGQGPEFLTYFQNEAQLDKSGLPSDRFFAERPEGSVSTLKIQRTQQEDSAVYLCASSLGRSTNNEQFFGPGTRLTVL.

V is TRBV19 and J is TRBJ1-2; D is undetermined. The CDR3 runs 14 residues. The V gene lost 7 bases and the J gene lost 4 bases, with 16 bases spanning the gap. The germline CDR1 and CDR2 sequences are LNHDA and SQIVND (reference sequence). Written as DNA, the CDR3 is TGTGCCAGTAAAACGCGGGGTGAGGGCTATGGCTACACCTTC. Translation: CASKTRGEGYGYTF.

The chain recombines TRBV27 with TRBJ1-2, with D perhaps matching TRBD1 (5 bases). Germline V CDR1 and CDR2: MNHEY, SMNVEV (reference sequence). This CDR3 spans 14 amino acids. Trimming stripped 8 bases from V and 4 bases from J, with 17 bases between. The CDR3: CASAIGGFGYGYTF. The CDR3 DNA sequence: TGTGCCAGCGCTATCGGGGGGTTCGGCTATGGCTACACCTTC.

The chain employs TRBV25-1 and TRBJ1-1; 9 bases agree with TRBD1. Germline-derived CDR1 and CDR2 are MGHDK and SYGVNS. The CDR3 contains 14 residues. Trimming removed 6 bases from V and 0 bases from J; junction bases left unmatched: 2. As DNA, the CDR3 is TGTGCCAGCAGGGGGGACAGGGTGAACACTGAAGCTTTCTTT. Protein: CASRGDRVNTEAFF.

The genes are TRBV30 and TRBJ2-1; the D gene is possibly TRBD2 (6 bases). V was pared by 0 bases and J by 4 bases, with 13 bases between. The length of the CDR3 is 15 residues. CDR1 GTSNPN and CDR2 SVGIG come from the germline V gene (reference sequence). For the CDR3, the DNA is TGTGCCTGGAGTGTACTGAGTGGGAGGTACAATGAGCAGTTCTTC. Translating gives CAWSVLSGRYNEQFF.

The gene calls are TRBV19 and TRBJ2-1; 10 positions agree with TRBD2. Germline V gene data show CDR1 as LNHDA and CDR2 as SQIVND (reference sequence). V lost 5 bases, J lost 3 bases, and 7 bases stayed unmatched. The CDR3 has 16 amino acids. CDR3 nucleotide sequence: TGTGCCAGTAGTCTAAGGACTAGCGGAGGCTACAATGAGCAGTTCTTC. Its translation: CASSLRTSGGYNEQFF.

The V call is TRBV4-3, the J call TRBJ2-1; perhaps TRBD2 as D (6 bases). Between the trimmed V and J ends, which lost 3 bases and 1 base, there was a span of 7 bases. The CDR3 spans 14 residues. Germline CDR1 LGHNA, CDR2 YSLEER. The chain's CDR3 is CASSQGLSYNEQFF. DNA of the CDR3: TGCGCCAGCAGCCAGGGACTTTCCTACAATGAGCAGTTCTTC.

The gene calls are TRBV18 and TRBJ2-1; 7 nucleotides line up with TRBD2. CDR3 size: 18 residues. The germline CDR1 and CDR2 sequences are KGHSH and LQKENI. The junction had 8 bases not matched to a gene; V was cut back by 0 bases and J by 0 bases. The CDR3 DNA reads TGTGCCAGCTCACCACCGGGTCTAGCGGTGACCTCCTACAATGAGCAGTTCTTC. Translated, it gives CASSPPGLAVTSYNEQFF.

The V and J genes are TRBV11-1 and TRBJ2-7; possibly TRBD1 for D (5 bases). The CDR3 is made up of 16 amino acids. Germline values: CDR1 SGHAT, CDR2 FQDESV (reference sequence). Trimming stripped 1 base from V and 2 bases from J, with 15 bases between. The CDR3 region is CASSLEGVSFTYEQYF. The CDR3, as DNA: TGTGCCAGCAGCTTAGAAGGGGTCTCCTTTACCTACGAGCAGTACTTC.

This sequence joins TRBV4-1 and TRBJ1-2; no clear D gene. V lost 0 bases to trimming and J lost 0 bases, with 8 bases between them. The CDR3 has 15 amino acids. Looked up from germline, CDR1 is MGHRA and CDR2 is YSYEKL. In nucleotides, the CDR3 is TGCGCCAGCAGCCAAGATATCCTTTCTAACTATGGCTACACCTTC. Translation gives CASSQDILSNYGYTF.

J is TRBJ1-2 and V is TRBV9, with D unresolved. The CDR3 extends over 16 amino acids. CDR1 is SGDLS, CDR2 YYNGEE, per germline. V was clipped by 2 bases and J by 0 bases, with 14 bases between them. DNA of the CDR3: TGTGCCAGCAGCGTTAATATTCGTTTAGCTAACTATGGCTACACCTTC. Its protein product is CASSVNIRLANYGYTF. The full variable domain, completed using reference TRBV9 and TRBJ1-2, is DSGVTQTPKHLITATGQRVTLRCSPRSGDLSVYWYQQSLDQGLQFLIQYYNGEERAKGNILERFSAQQFPDLHSELNLSSLELGDSALYFCASSVNIRLANYGYTFGSGTRLTVV.